This T cell receptor (beta chain) was sequenced for a study of PD-L1 blockade in urothelial cancer. Described time point: pretreatment peripheral blood. This CDR3 is 15 amino acids long. The trim removed 5 bases at V and 4 bases at J, leaving 8 bases unmatched. The V gene's germline CDR1 is MGHRA and CDR2 YSYEKL. Repertoires were generated with immunoSEQ multiplex PCR, while TCRdb's copy carries only in-frame clones and drops some. The sample has some 57,000 clones, around 84% seen once. The chain employs TRBV4-1 and TRBJ2-1; 7 bases line up with TRBD2. Specimen: PBMCs, collected around atezolizumab (anti-PD-L1) treatment. The sequence came from a man between 50 and 59 years old with urothelial cancer. CDR3 DNA sequence: TGCGCCAGCAGCGTTACTAGCGATCCATACAATGAGCAGTTCTTC. This codes for CASSVTSDPYNEQFF.